These T cell receptor beta chains were read from a single sample in a study of blood T cells in healthy people across ages. TCRdb processed the 5' RACE reads anew with MiXCR; each CDR3 protein has one entry. Of about 940,000 distinct CDR3 sequences in the sample, about 48% were seen once. Specimen: blood. The receptors derive from a man aged 30 to 45 in good health. Both conserved end residues are part of each CDR3. A D gene is named only where the DNA matches it firmly. The size field is filled for only some rows; it gives once, few, many or a size class.

j_gene | d_gene | v_gene | abundance | CDR3nt | CDR3aa
TRBJ1-2 | . | TRBV7-2 | . | TGTGCCAGCAGCTTAGGTTCAACAACGAACTATGGCTACACCTTC | CASSLGSTTNYGYTF
TRBJ2-5 | . | TRBV27 | . | TGTGCCAGCAGTTTCGTTGCTATTGGGGAGACCCAGTACTTC | CASSFVAIGETQYF
TRBJ2-5 | TRBD2 | TRBV28 | . | TGTGCCAGCAGTTTAATCCGACTAGCGACGGGAGAGACCCAGTACTTC | CASSLIRLATGETQYF
TRBJ1-2 | . | TRBV10-3 | . | TGTGCCATCAGTTGGCAGGAGGGGGGCTACACCTTC | CAISWQEGGYTF
TRBJ1-2 | . | TRBV24-1 | . | TGTGCCACCGGGGACGGAACTAACTATGGCTACACCTTC | CATGDGTNYGYTF
TRBJ1-2 | TRBD1 | TRBV14 | . | TGTGCCAGCAGCCAACAACGGACAGGGGTCAGCTATGGCTACACCTTC | CASSQQRTGVSYGYTF
TRBJ2-5 | TRBD2 | TRBV20-1 | . | TGCAGTGGAACTAGCGGGGGGAGAGGGACCCAGTACTTC | CSGTSGGRGTQYF
TRBJ2-1 | . | TRBV2 | few | TGTGCCAGCAGTGAAGCAGGGCTGAATAACAATGAGCAGTTCTTC | CASSEAGLNNNEQFF
TRBJ2-1 | . | TRBV29-1 | few | TGCAGCGTCAGGGGTTCTGGCGATGAGCAGTTCTTC | CSVRGSGDEQFF
TRBJ2-7 | TRBD2 | TRBV27 | few | TGTGCCAGCAGTTTAAGGGGACTACTATCCTACGAGCAGTACTTC | CASSLRGLLSYEQYF
TRBJ2-7 | TRBD2 | TRBV7-2 | few | TGTGCCAGCAGCCGGACTAGGGTGGGGGAGCAGTACTTC | CASSRTRVGEQYF
TRBJ1-1 | . | TRBV18 | few | TGTGCCAGCTCAAAGGACAAGAACACTGAAGCTTTCTTT | CASSKDKNTEAFF
TRBJ2-7 | . | TRBV30 | . | TGTGCCTGGAGTGTAGTGGTAGGCGAGCAGTACTTC | CAWSVVVGEQYF
TRBJ1-4 | TRBD1 | TRBV6-5 | . | TGTGCCAGCAGTCCAGACAGGGCGGGTGAAAAACTGTTTTTT | CASSPDRAGEKLFF